The 18 T cell receptor beta chains listed next were all sequenced from one sample in a study of T cell responses to AZD1222 COVID-19 vaccine. Sequencing was performed with immunoSEQ multiplex PCR; in TCRdb, only in-frame clones are kept and a portion is missing. The sample carries about 140,000 clones, just over 90% recorded once. Specimen: peripheral blood, collected on day 0 of AZD1222 vaccination. The receptors here all came from an adult in good health.

This clone was picked up one time. The chain joins TRBV4-2 to TRBJ1-6, with D perhaps matching TRBD1 (5 bases). The V gene lost 4 bases and the J gene lost 11 bases, with 15 bases spanning the gap. The CDR3 is made up of 14 amino acids. CDR1 is LGHNA, CDR2 YNFKEQ, per germline. The CDR3 loop reads CASSRDVGGTPLHF. The CDR3, as DNA: TGTGCCAGCAGCCGGGACGTCGGCGGGACACCCCTCCACTTT.

This clone was detected only a few times. J is TRBJ2-3 and V is TRBV11-2; TRBD2 aligns across 8 bases. This CDR3 spans 17 amino acids. The V segment lost 4 bases and the J segment 1 base; nucleotides outside the gene matches: 10. Germline V CDR1 and CDR2: SGHAT, FQNNGV. The CDR3 coding sequence is TGTGCCAGCAGCTCCGGAAGTTTGCGGGGGGGCACAGATACGCAGTATTTT. Its translation is CASSSGSLRGGTDTQYF.

A single count supports this clone. The gene calls are TRBV19 and TRBJ1-5, with no clear D. The CDR3 is 13 residues long. The V and J ends lost 3 bases and 7 bases respectively, with 10 bases between them. Germline V CDR1 and CDR2: LNHDA, SQIVND (reference sequence). CDR3 sequence (DNA): TGTGCCAGTAGTATTTCAAAAGAGCAGCCCCAGCATTTT. Protein sequence: CASSISKEQPQHF.

The V and J genes are TRBV30 and TRBJ1-3; a possible D gene is TRBD1 (6 bases). This CDR3 comprises 15 residues. Germline V gene sequence: CDR1 GTSNPN, CDR2 SVGIG (reference sequence). V lost 0 bases and J 4 bases, leaving 13 bases between the germline ends. This CDR3 reads CAWSVRGAHGNTIYF. Written as DNA, the CDR3 is TGTGCCTGGAGTGTACGGGGGGCGCACGGAAACACCATATATTTT.

DNA of the CDR3: TGTGCCAGCAGCTTAGGATTCCCAGAGACCCAGTACTTC. Its protein product is CASSLGFPETQYF. The chain is built from TRBV7-8 and TRBJ2-5; D unclear. CDR3 length: 13 residues. CDR1 is SGHVS, CDR2 FQNEAQ, per germline. Trimming shortened V by 1 base and J by 4 bases, and 7 bases separated the two germline ends.

The chain couples TRBV3-1 (or the pseudogene TRBV3-2) to TRBJ1-1; D is undetermined. This CDR3 comprises 13 residues. V lost 4 bases and J 0 bases, leaving 6 bases between the germline ends. Germline V gene lookup returns CDR1 LGHDT and CDR2 YNNKEL (reference sequence). The CDR3 region has the DNA TGTGCCAGCAGCCCGCCGGTGAACACTGAAGCTTTCTTT. As protein: CASSPPVNTEAFF.

The chain recombines TRBV15 with TRBJ2-1; TRBD1 aligns across 10 bases. Trimming cost V 5 bases and J 4 bases; bases outside gene matches: 5. Germline CDR1 LNHNV, CDR2 YYDKDF (reference sequence). The CDR3 is 15 amino acids. CDR3 in amino acids: CATSGGQGGYNEQFF. In nucleotides, the CDR3 is TGTGCCACCAGCGGAGGACAGGGGGGTTACAATGAGCAGTTCTTC.

This sequence joins TRBV2 and TRBJ2-1; the match to TRBD2 covers 10 bases. The V and J ends lost 1 base and 2 bases, in that order; junction bases with no gene match: 5. Germline V gene data show CDR1 as SNHLY and CDR2 as FYNNEI. The CDR3 runs 17 residues. The CDR3 bases are TGTGCCAGCAGTGAAGGGCTAGCGGGGGTAACCTACAATGAGCAGTTCTTC. This translates into CASSEGLAGVTYNEQFF.

The gene calls are TRBV29-1 and TRBJ2-7, with D unclear. The V gene lost 1 base and the J gene lost 0 bases, with 7 bases spanning the gap. This CDR3 region has 13 residues. Per germline, CDR1 SQVTM and CDR2 ANQGSEA. The CDR3 is CSVEAGSSYEQYF. CDR3 DNA: TGCAGCGTTGAAGCCGGAAGCTCCTACGAGCAGTACTTC.

This rearrangement joins TRBV3-1 (or the pseudogene TRBV3-2) to TRBJ1-2; D call uncertain. This CDR3 contains 16 residues. The ends were cut back, 4 bases at V and 3 bases at J, with 18 bases in the middle. CDR1 LGHDT and CDR2 YNNKEL come from the germline V gene (reference sequence). The DNA for the CDR3 is TGTGCCAGCAGCCGGGTCCGACGGGGATTGCACTATGGCTACACCTTC. It specifies CASSRVRRGLHYGYTF.

The chain is built from TRBV30 and TRBJ1-6; 9 bases map to TRBD1. This CDR3 is 16 amino acids long. V shed 1 base and J 9 bases; nucleotides not matched to a gene: 10. The V gene's germline CDR1 is GTSNPN and CDR2 SVGIG (reference sequence). As DNA, the CDR3 is TGTGCCTGGAGTGGGGGAACAGGGGGCGCAGGTTCACCCCTCCACTTT. It specifies CAWSGGTGGAGSPLHF.

The chain is built from TRBV6-5 and TRBJ1-2; D remains ambiguous. CDR1 and CDR2 (germline): MNHEY, SVGAGI. The CDR3 is 12 residues long. The V gene lost 7 bases and the J gene lost 4 bases, with 10 bases spanning the gap. For the CDR3, the DNA is TGTGCCAGCACCCAGGAGGGCTATGGCTACACCTTC. The encoded protein is CASTQEGYGYTF.

The chain links TRBV7-6 to TRBJ2-1, with unresolved D. This CDR3 is 11 amino acids long. Germline values: CDR1 SGHVS, CDR2 FNYEAQ. V was shortened by 5 bases and J by 9 bases, with 8 bases between the two germline ends. The CDR3 sequence: CASSRTAEQFF. The DNA of the CDR3 is TGTGCCAGCAGCCGAACGGCTGAGCAGTTCTTC.

J is TRBJ1-2 and V is TRBV11-2; the D is unclear. Germline CDR1 is SGHAT and CDR2 is FQNNGV. V was cut by 1 base and J by 3 bases, with 6 bases left in between. The CDR3 spans 13 residues. CDR3 loop: CASSLGRDYGYTF. CDR3 sequence (DNA): TGTGCCAGCAGCTTAGGCAGAGACTATGGCTACACCTTC.

The chain employs TRBV27 and TRBJ1-2, with 7 bases aligning to TRBD1. V lost 3 bases to trimming and J lost 2 bases; unmatched junction nucleotides: 6. The CDR3 extends over 15 amino acids. CDR1 and CDR2 from the germline V gene are MNHEY and SMNVEV (reference sequence). CDR3 sequence reads: CASSLEGATNYGYTF. The DNA of the CDR3 is TGTGCCAGCAGTTTGGAGGGGGCGACGAACTATGGCTACACCTTC.

V usage is TRBV7-8 and J usage is TRBJ2-5, with 9 bases identical to TRBD1. The V segment lost 4 bases and the J segment 5 bases; nucleotides outside the gene matches: 8. Germline assignment: CDR1 SGHVS and CDR2 FQNEAQ. The CDR3 has 15 residues. The CDR3 sequence: CASSSPGQGIETQYF. The CDR3 DNA is TGTGCCAGCAGCTCACCGGGACAGGGAATCGAGACCCAGTACTTC.

This chain joins TRBV7-9 and TRBJ2-2; 7 bases fit TRBD2. Germline CDR1 is SEHNR and CDR2 is FQNEAQ (reference sequence). Trimming cost V 5 bases and J 6 bases; bases outside gene matches: 21. The CDR3 spans 19 residues. In nucleotides, the CDR3 is TGTGCCAGCAGCCCGCGAGCGGGACCGGGAACACAAACCGCCGGGGAGCTGTTTTTT. The encoded protein is CASSPRAGPGTQTAGELFF.

The rearrangement joins TRBV29-1 to TRBJ2-1; TRBD1 matches at 9 bases. This CDR3 is 14 amino acids long. Germline CDR1 reads SQVTM; CDR2 reads ANQGSEA. The V segment lost 0 bases and the J segment 7 bases; nucleotides outside the gene matches: 4. Written as DNA, the CDR3 is TGCAGCGTTGAAGAGACAGGGGGTCGGAATGAGCAGTTCTTC. Translating it yields CSVEETGGRNEQFF.